The 22 T cell receptor beta chains reported below all come from one sample, sequenced in a study of blood T cell repertoires in COVID-19. Libraries were prepared by immunoSEQ multiplex PCR; TCRdb keeps only in-frame clonotypes and omits some of them. The profile covers under 150,000 clones, with 84% appearing a single time and roughly 4% taken by the ten largest. Input material: PBMCs or T cells enriched from blood (not recorded which). These receptors all stem from a middle-aged man in a cohort exposed to, infected with or recovered from COVID-19 (not recorded which).

The genes are TRBV6-5 and TRBJ2-5; 8 bases line up with TRBD2. This CDR3 has 16 residues. In germline, CDR1 is MNHEY, CDR2 SVGAGI. Losses at the gene ends were 2 bases for V and 3 bases for J; bases not matched to a gene: 8. As DNA, the CDR3 is TGTGCCAGCAGTTACGAATTAAGCGGGAGTAAAGAGACCCAGTACTTC. This translates into CASSYELSGSKETQYF.

This clone was found a few times. V usage is TRBV27 and J usage is TRBJ1-4; D gene unclear. In germline, CDR1 is MNHEY, CDR2 SMNVEV (reference sequence). V gave up 3 bases and J gave up 8 bases, with 13 bases separating them. The CDR3 runs 14 residues. CDR3 region: CASSFTLKLEKLFF. The DNA for the CDR3 is TGTGCCAGCAGTTTTACCCTAAAATTAGAAAAACTGTTTTTT.

The chain links TRBV4-3 to TRBJ1-1; D gene unclear. V dropped 1 base and J dropped 4 bases, with 10 bases sitting between them. Germline V lookup: CDR1 LGHNA, CDR2 YSLEER. The CDR3 consists of 14 residues. The CDR3 region has the DNA TGCGCCAGCAGCCAAGTGCGAGGATCCACTGAAGCTTTCTTT. As protein: CASSQVRGSTEAFF.

This chain links TRBV4-3 with TRBJ2-7, with 9 bases fitting TRBD2. From germline, CDR1 is LGHNA and CDR2 YSLEER. The CDR3 runs 16 residues. After removal of 0 bases from V and 7 bases from J, the junction contained 10 bases not matched to a gene. The CDR3 sequence: CASSQDSGGGAGEQYF. For the CDR3, the DNA is TGCGCCAGCAGCCAAGATAGCGGCGGGGGGGCTGGAGAGCAGTACTTC.

This sequence joins TRBV11-3 and TRBJ2-2; TRBD2 might be the D (6 bases). The CDR3 has 16 residues. Germline V lookup: CDR1 SGHNT, CDR2 YENEEA. Trimming removed 4 bases at V and 1 base at J, with 13 bases between. This CDR3 is CASSSKRAMNTGELFF. CDR3 nucleotide sequence: TGTGCCAGCAGCTCGAAGCGGGCCATGAACACCGGGGAGCTGTTTTTT.

The chain couples TRBV28 to TRBJ1-2, with unresolved D. The V gene lost 3 bases and the J gene lost 2 bases, with 10 bases spanning the gap. The CDR3 consists of 14 residues. The germline gives CDR1 MDHEN, CDR2 SYDVKM. The CDR3 DNA reads as TGTGCCAGCAGTTTGGTGGGCAACAACTATGGCTACACCTTC. Translating gives CASSLVGNNYGYTF.

The rearrangement uses TRBV23-1 and TRBJ1-5, with 9 positions matching TRBD1. TRBV23-1 is filed as an ORF, its function uncertain. The V segment lost 4 bases and the J segment 6 bases; nucleotides outside the gene matches: 16. The CDR3 runs to 18 residues. CDR3 residues: CASSLTRGQGLSSQPQHF. The CDR3 DNA follows: TGCGCCAGCAGTCTGACCAGGGGACAGGGTCTTTCGAGTCAGCCCCAGCATTTT.

The chain combines TRBV28 with TRBJ2-7, with D possibly TRBD1 on 5 matching bases. Deletions cut 4 bases from V and 5 bases from J, with 15 bases between. Germline CDR1 is MDHEN and CDR2 is SYDVKM. CDR3 length equals 14 residues. CDR3 sequence reads: CASSSQGVTDEQYF. In DNA form, the CDR3 reads TGTGCCAGCAGTTCTCAGGGTGTTACGGACGAGCAGTACTTC.

CDR3 region: CASRAGQGWNYGYTF. The CDR3 DNA is TGTGCCAGCAGGGCCGGACAGGGATGGAACTATGGCTACACCTTC. This rearrangement joins TRBV6-5 to TRBJ1-2, with 8 bases identical to TRBD1. The V gene end was trimmed by 6 bases and the J gene end by 2 bases; junction bases not matched to a gene: 8. The CDR3 extends over 15 amino acids. Germline loops: CDR1 MNHEY, CDR2 SVGAGI.

The V and J genes are TRBV19 and TRBJ2-7, with 7 bases lining up with TRBD2. Germline loops: CDR1 LNHDA, CDR2 SQIVND (reference sequence). Trimming at V came to 5 bases and at J to 3 bases, leaving 7 bases not matched to a gene. The CDR3 extends over 14 amino acids. CDR3 DNA: TGTGCCAGTAGTCAAGGAAGCGGGATCTACGAGCAGTACTTC. Residues: CASSQGSGIYEQYF.

The chain combines TRBV19 with TRBJ2-7; TRBD2 matches at 7 bases. Germline values: CDR1 LNHDA, CDR2 SQIVND (reference sequence). There are 13 residues in the CDR3. With V trimmed by 4 bases and J by 5 bases, 5 bases remained unmatched. The CDR3 DNA reads as TGTGCCAGTAGTAACGGAGCGGGAAACGAGCAGTACTTC. Its protein is CASSNGAGNEQYF.

In this sample, this clone turned up once. The genes are TRBV5-4 and TRBJ1-1, with TRBD1 as a possible D gene (5 bases). V was shortened by 4 bases and J by 7 bases, with 20 bases between the two germline ends. The CDR3 consists of 15 residues. Germline V CDR1 and CDR2: SGHNT, YYREEE (reference sequence). CDR3 loop: CASSPREGLSGEAFF. The DNA of the CDR3 is TGTGCCAGCAGCCCCCGGGAGGGGCTCTCGGGTGAAGCTTTCTTT.

This clone was recorded only once. This chain connects TRBV28 to TRBJ1-2, with D possibly being TRBD1 (6 bases). The germline CDR1 and CDR2 sequences are MDHEN and SYDVKM. V gave up 3 bases and J gave up 5 bases, with 13 bases separating them. There are 14 residues in the CDR3. The CDR3 loop reads CASSFTGSPYGYTF. For the CDR3, the DNA is TGTGCCAGCAGTTTTACAGGGAGCCCATATGGCTACACCTTC.

The V and J genes are TRBV10-3 and TRBJ1-3, with a weak D call TRBD1 (6 bases). V shed 6 bases and J shed 0 bases, with 21 bases lying between them. CDR3 length: 18 amino acids. The germline V gene encodes CDR1 ENHRY and CDR2 SYGVKD. Here the CDR3 reads CAIRRTSGHPSSGNTIYF. CDR3 coding DNA: TGTGCCATCAGGAGGACGTCGGGACACCCGAGCTCTGGAAACACCATATATTTT.

The chain is built from TRBV24-1 and TRBJ2-1; D is uncertain. The CDR3 length is 14 residues. Trimming cost V 3 bases and J 8 bases, with 13 bases left between them. Germline assignment: CDR1 KGHDR and CDR2 SFDVKD. CDR3 loop: CATSDLSMSDEQFF. CDR3 sequence (DNA): TGTGCCACCAGTGATCTAAGCATGTCTGATGAGCAGTTCTTC.

This clone was picked up a small number of times. CDR3 residues: CASSLDSADLAAGYTF. The DNA of the CDR3 is TGTGCCAGCAGCTTAGATAGCGCCGATCTCGCCGCTGGCTACACCTTC. This chain joins TRBV11-2 and TRBJ1-2, with D uncertain. Germline V lookup: CDR1 SGHAT, CDR2 FQNNGV. Trimming pared 0 bases from V and 7 bases from J, leaving 18 bases between. The CDR3 contains 16 residues.

The chain is built from TRBV28 and TRBJ2-1; 12 bases are a match to TRBD2. The CDR3 totals 16 residues. The germline gives CDR1 MDHEN, CDR2 SYDVKM. Trimming removed 5 bases from V and 7 bases from J; junction bases left unmatched: 9. In DNA, the CDR3 is TGTGCCAGCAGTCCGGGAGGGCTAGCGGGGGGGAATGAGCAGTTCTTC. Protein: CASSPGGLAGGNEQFF.

The chain employs TRBV7-9 and TRBJ2-7; TRBD1 matches at 7 bases. The CDR3 extends over 15 amino acids. Germline lookup yields CDR1 SEHNR and CDR2 FQNEAQ (reference sequence). V trimming: 4 bases; J trimming: 1 base; junction bases outside the gene matches: 7. The CDR3 spells CASSSPRDSSYEQYF. CDR3 sequence (DNA): TGTGCCAGCAGCTCGCCTCGGGACAGTTCCTACGAGCAGTACTTC. Full variable domain (rest looked up from reference TRBV7-9 and TRBJ2-7): DTGVSQNPRHKITKRGQNVTFRCDPISEHNRLYWYRQTLGQGPEFLTYFQNEAQLEKSRLLSDRFSAERPKGSFSTLEIQRTEQGDSAMYLCASSSPRDSSYEQYFGPGTRLTVT.

This clone showed up just once. J is TRBJ2-5 and V is TRBV29-1; a possible D gene is TRBD1 (6 bases). Germline CDR1 and CDR2: SQVTM and ANQGSEA. The CDR3 has 13 residues. V was clipped by 4 bases and J by 5 bases, with 14 bases between them. CDR3 sequence: CSVVGGADETQYF. DNA for the CDR3: TGCAGCGTTGTTGGGGGCGCCGACGAGACCCAGTACTTC.

This clone was detected once. The chain combines TRBV29-1 with TRBJ2-1; tentative D call: TRBD1 (5 bases). The germline V gene has CDR1 SQVTM and CDR2 ANQGSEA. V shed 3 bases and J shed 4 bases, with 19 bases lying between them. The CDR3 is 16 amino acids. The CDR3 nucleotides read TGCAGCGTTGATTCCATACAGGCTTTCGGTTACAATGAGCAGTTCTTC. Translation: CSVDSIQAFGYNEQFF.

This chain uses TRBV6-2 or TRBV6-3 with TRBJ1-4; D not certain. Germline V gene lookup returns CDR1 MNHEY and CDR2 SVGEGT. V was clipped by 2 bases and J by 7 bases, with 5 bases between them. This CDR3 is built from 12 residues. CDR3 coding DNA: TGTGCCAGCAGTTACGCGGGTGAAAAACTGTTTTTT. It encodes CASSYAGEKLFF.

In its sample, this clone was seen a few times. The rearrangement uses TRBV27 and TRBJ1-6, with 7 positions matching TRBD1. Germline V lookup: CDR1 MNHEY, CDR2 SMNVEV (reference sequence). The J segment lost 6 bases and the V segment lost 7 bases, leaving 3 bases of the junction unmatched. CDR3 length equals 13 residues. The CDR3 nucleotides are TGTGCCAGCACCTGGGACAGTAATTCACCCCTCCACTTT. Translating it yields CASTWDSNSPLHF.